The clone carrying this T cell receptor (beta chain) occurred a few times. The data stem from a study of blood T cells in healthy people across ages. Then a second PCR, running roughly 7 to 11 cycles, was carried out with a sample-barcoded 5' primer and a J-beta primer mix. TCRdb recomputed calls from the 5' RACE reads with MiXCR, one row per CDR3 protein. Here the sample spans some 1.5 million distinct CDR3 sequences, 35% to 45% being singletons. The CDR3 runs to 15 residues. The V gene end was trimmed by 5 bases and the J gene end by 4 bases; junction bases not matched to a gene: 5. Germline lookup yields CDR1 MNHEY and CDR2 SVGEGT.

Sequencing was done on a sample of blood. This sequence was found in a woman aged 18-35 years in good health. V gene TRBV6-2 or TRBV6-3 combines with J gene TRBJ2-3; 11 positions agree with TRBD2. CDR3 nucleotides: TGTGCCAGCAGTGTACTAGCGGGAGCAGCAGATACGCAGTATTTT. Residues: CASSVLAGAADTQYF.